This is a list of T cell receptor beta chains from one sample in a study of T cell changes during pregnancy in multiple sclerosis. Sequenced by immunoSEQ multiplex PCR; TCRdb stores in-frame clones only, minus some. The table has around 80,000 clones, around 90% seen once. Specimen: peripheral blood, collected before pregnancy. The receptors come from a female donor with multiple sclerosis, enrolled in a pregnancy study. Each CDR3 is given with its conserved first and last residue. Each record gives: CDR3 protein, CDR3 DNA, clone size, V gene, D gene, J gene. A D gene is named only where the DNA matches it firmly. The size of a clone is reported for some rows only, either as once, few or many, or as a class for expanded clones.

cdr3_aa: CASSLYRLAVNNEQFF; cdr3_nt: TGTGCCAGCAGCTTGTACCGACTAGCGGTTAACAATGAGCAGTTCTTC; clone_size: -; v_call: TRBV7-8; d_call: TRBD2; j_call: TRBJ2-1
cdr3_aa: CASSEGTGGTYEQYF; cdr3_nt: TGTGCCAGCAGTGAAGGGACAGGGGGGACCTACGAGCAGTACTTC; clone_size: -; v_call: TRBV2; d_call: TRBD1; j_call: TRBJ2-7
cdr3_aa: CASSSPGGNTKNIQYF; cdr3_nt: TGTGCCAGCAGCTCACCCGGGGGGAATACCAAAAACATTCAGTACTTC; clone_size: -; v_call: TRBV7-9; d_call: TRBD2; j_call: TRBJ2-4
cdr3_aa: CASSALEAKNIQYF; cdr3_nt: TGTGCCAGCAGTGCCCTAGAGGCCAAAAACATTCAGTACTTC; clone_size: -; v_call: TRBV28; d_call: -; j_call: TRBJ2-4
cdr3_aa: CASSQEARGPGQPQHF; cdr3_nt: TGTGCCAGCAGCCAAGAAGCAAGGGGGCCAGGTCAGCCCCAGCATTTT; clone_size: -; v_call: TRBV4-2; d_call: TRBD1; j_call: TRBJ1-5
cdr3_aa: CASRGPGHYNEQFF; cdr3_nt: TGTGCCAGCAGAGGACCGGGACACTACAATGAGCAGTTCTTC; clone_size: -; v_call: TRBV28; d_call: -; j_call: TRBJ2-1
cdr3_aa: CASSYSKFSGAGELFF; cdr3_nt: TGTGCCAGCAGTTACTCGAAGTTTTCGGGGGCCGGGGAGCTGTTTTTT; clone_size: -; v_call: TRBV6-5; d_call: -; j_call: TRBJ2-2
cdr3_aa: CASNSGLGDYEQYF; cdr3_nt: TGCGCCAGCAACTCAGGACTAGGAGACTACGAGCAGTACTTC; clone_size: -; v_call: TRBV5-1; d_call: TRBD2; j_call: TRBJ2-7
cdr3_aa: CASTRDTEAFF; cdr3_nt: TGTGCCAGCACTCGGGACACTGAAGCTTTCTTT; clone_size: -; v_call: TRBV28; d_call: -; j_call: TRBJ1-1
cdr3_aa: CASSSSGRAFDEQFF; cdr3_nt: TGCGCCAGCAGCTCTAGCGGGAGGGCTTTCGATGAGCAGTTCTTC; clone_size: -; v_call: TRBV5-1; d_call: TRBD2; j_call: TRBJ2-1
cdr3_aa: CASSIGPTENTEAFF; cdr3_nt: TGCGCCAGCAGCATCGGACCGACAGAAAACACTGAAGCTTTCTTT; clone_size: few; v_call: TRBV5-1; d_call: -; j_call: TRBJ1-1
cdr3_aa: CASSPDSTYNEQFF; cdr3_nt: TGTGCCAGCAGTCCCGATAGTACCTACAATGAGCAGTTCTTC; clone_size: -; v_call: TRBV27; d_call: -; j_call: TRBJ2-1
cdr3_aa: CASSQGPKTVSYNEQFF; cdr3_nt: TGTGCCAGCAGCCAAGGCCCCAAGACAGTCTCCTACAATGAGCAGTTCTTC; clone_size: -; v_call: TRBV5-4; d_call: -; j_call: TRBJ2-1
cdr3_aa: CASSLGAGTDTQYF; cdr3_nt: TGTGCCAGCAGCTTAGGAGCGGGCACAGATACGCAGTATTTT; clone_size: -; v_call: TRBV13; d_call: -; j_call: TRBJ2-3
cdr3_aa: CASSFIAFF; cdr3_nt: TGTGCCAGCAGCTTTATAGCTTTCTTT; clone_size: -; v_call: TRBV5-8; d_call: -; j_call: TRBJ1-1
cdr3_aa: CASSLVVQPQHF; cdr3_nt: TGTGCCAGCAGCTTAGTAGTTCAGCCCCAGCATTTT; clone_size: -; v_call: TRBV7-8; d_call: -; j_call: TRBJ1-5
cdr3_aa: CASSHNSESSYEQYF; cdr3_nt: TGTGCCAGCAGCCATAACAGTGAATCATCCTACGAGCAGTACTTC; clone_size: -; v_call: TRBV4-2; d_call: -; j_call: TRBJ2-7
cdr3_aa: CASSSPGGSSQPQHF; cdr3_nt: TGTGCCAGCAGCTCTCCGGGGGGGAGTAGCCAGCCCCAGCATTTT; clone_size: few; v_call: TRBV2; d_call: -; j_call: TRBJ1-5
cdr3_aa: CASSLGTGGNTEAFF; cdr3_nt: TGTGCCAGCAGTCTCGGGACAGGGGGCAACACTGAAGCTTTCTTT; clone_size: -; v_call: TRBV25-1; d_call: TRBD1; j_call: TRBJ1-1
cdr3_aa: CASRKCSTGELFF; cdr3_nt: TGTGCCAGCAGGAAATGCAGCACCGGGGAGCTGTTTTTT; clone_size: -; v_call: TRBV21-1; d_call: -; j_call: TRBJ2-2
cdr3_aa: CASSPWGGGSGANVLTF; cdr3_nt: TGTGCCAGCAGCCCGTGGGGTGGCGGGTCTGGGGCCAACGTCCTGACTTTC; clone_size: -; v_call: TRBV11-2; d_call: -; j_call: TRBJ2-6
cdr3_aa: CACLRQGSSYEQYF; cdr3_nt: TGTGCCTGCCTAAGACAGGGTAGCTCCTACGAGCAGTACTTC; clone_size: -; v_call: TRBV30; d_call: TRBD1; j_call: TRBJ2-7
cdr3_aa: CASSGASFISYEQYF; cdr3_nt: TGTGCCAGCAGTGGGGCCAGTTTTATCTCCTACGAGCAGTACTTC; clone_size: few; v_call: TRBV28; d_call: -; j_call: TRBJ2-7
cdr3_aa: CASSLGLGVPYEQYF; cdr3_nt: TGTGCCAGCAGCTTAGGTCTGGGAGTCCCCTACGAGCAGTACTTC; clone_size: -; v_call: TRBV7-9; d_call: -; j_call: TRBJ2-7
cdr3_aa: CASSPGPGGAAGELFF; cdr3_nt: TGTGCCAGCAGCCCAGGTCCAGGGGGTGCGGCCGGGGAGCTGTTTTTT; clone_size: -; v_call: TRBV9; d_call: TRBD1; j_call: TRBJ2-2
cdr3_aa: CASSPGQGLPQHF; cdr3_nt: TGTGCCAGCAGCCCGGGACAGGGACTTCCCCAGCATTTT; clone_size: -; v_call: TRBV25-1; d_call: TRBD1; j_call: TRBJ1-5
cdr3_aa: CAWSVIAGETQYF; cdr3_nt: TGTGCCTGGAGTGTAATAGCCGGAGAGACCCAGTACTTC; clone_size: -; v_call: TRBV30; d_call: -; j_call: TRBJ2-5
cdr3_aa: CASTLRGLYGYTF; cdr3_nt: TGTGCCAGTACTTTGCGGGGATTATATGGCTACACCTTC; clone_size: -; v_call: TRBV19; d_call: -; j_call: TRBJ1-2
cdr3_aa: CASSPRGTSGSYEQFF; cdr3_nt: TGTGCCAGCTCACCACGCGGGACTAGCGGGAGCTATGAGCAGTTCTTC; clone_size: -; v_call: TRBV18; d_call: TRBD2; j_call: TRBJ2-1
cdr3_aa: CASSIEGGVVGYTF; cdr3_nt: TGTGCCAGTAGTATAGAGGGTGGAGTGGTCGGCTACACCTTC; clone_size: -; v_call: TRBV19; d_call: -; j_call: TRBJ1-2
cdr3_aa: CASSSAFAREAVGETQYF; cdr3_nt: TGCGCCAGCAGCTCGGCTTTTGCGCGGGAGGCCGTAGGAGAGACCCAGTACTTC; clone_size: -; v_call: TRBV5-1; d_call: TRBD2; j_call: TRBJ2-5
cdr3_aa: CASSLGGQNFQPQHF; cdr3_nt: TGTGCCAGCAGCTTAGGAGGGCAGAATTTCCAGCCCCAGCATTTT; clone_size: -; v_call: TRBV7-2; d_call: -; j_call: TRBJ1-5
cdr3_aa: CASSLTSRDNEQFF; cdr3_nt: TGCGCCAGCAGCCTGACTAGCAGAGACAATGAGCAGTTCTTC; clone_size: once; v_call: TRBV5-1; d_call: TRBD2; j_call: TRBJ2-1
cdr3_aa: CASSYLGALETQYF; cdr3_nt: TGTGCCAGCAGTTACCTGGGGGCTTTGGAGACCCAGTACTTC; clone_size: -; v_call: TRBV2; d_call: -; j_call: TRBJ2-5
cdr3_aa: CASSLFPGPTSYEQYF; cdr3_nt: TGTGCCAGCAGCTTATTTCCAGGGCCCACCTCCTACGAGCAGTACTTC; clone_size: -; v_call: TRBV11-2; d_call: -; j_call: TRBJ2-7
cdr3_aa: CASSQGGLVYNEQFF; cdr3_nt: TGCGCCAGCAGCCAAGGTGGACTAGTCTACAATGAGCAGTTCTTC; clone_size: -; v_call: TRBV4-1; d_call: TRBD2; j_call: TRBJ2-1
cdr3_aa: CASSHRGRETQYF; cdr3_nt: TGTGCCAGCAGCCACAGGGGGCGGGAGACCCAGTACTTC; clone_size: -; v_call: TRBV7-6; d_call: TRBD1; j_call: TRBJ2-5
cdr3_aa: CASSPTGGKFWLTQYF; cdr3_nt: TGTGCCAGCAGCCCGACAGGGGGCAAGTTTTGGCTTACGCAGTATTTT; clone_size: -; v_call: TRBV7-9; d_call: TRBD1; j_call: TRBJ2-3
cdr3_aa: CASSLGRLVSNEQFF; cdr3_nt: TGTGCCAGCAGCTTAGGTAGACTGGTTTCTAATGAGCAGTTCTTC; clone_size: -; v_call: TRBV13; d_call: -; j_call: TRBJ2-1
cdr3_aa: CASSPQTSGRTYEQYF; cdr3_nt: TGTGCCAGCAGCCCCCAAACTAGCGGGAGGACCTACGAGCAGTACTTC; clone_size: -; v_call: TRBV7-8; d_call: TRBD2; j_call: TRBJ2-7